This passage covers 25 T cell receptor beta chains from one sample sequenced in a study of regulatory T cells in long-lasting Graves disease (dated by TCRdb to about 2021). Library construction relied on multiplex PCR. Sequencing was performed on an Illumina HiSeq 4000. TCR beta libraries were built with iRepertoire HTBI primers and Arm-PCR amplification of CDR3 regions. The raw public data were reprocessed by TCRdb itself: fastp quality trimming at Q25, MiXCR clonotype calling, in-frame beta chains only. Duplicate CDR3 protein sequences are folded into a single record with the most common DNA and genes. The sample has roughly 380,000 distinct CDR3 sequences on record, roughly a sixth of them singletons. About 20% of the sample is in the top ten clones. The time point label here, explained by the study, means: newly diagnosed GD, antithyroid drugs for less than 3 months. For both TCR sequencing and RNA sequencing, RNA was extracted from PBMCs using TRIzol.

The sequences come from peripheral blood mononuclear cells (PBMCs), collected at new diagnosis, from a patient treated with antithyroid drugs. All receptors derive from a female donor with Graves disease.

This clonotype was observed many times. V gene TRBV6-1 combines with J gene TRBJ1-1; D call uncertain. Trimming removed 7 bases from V and 3 bases from J, with 18 bases in between. Per germline, CDR1 MNHNS and CDR2 SASEGT. This CDR3 is built from 15 residues. The DNA for the CDR3 is TGTGCCAGCACTACCCCGGGCCTAGAGGACACTGAAGCTTTCTTT. Its translation: CASTTPGLEDTEAFF.

This clonotype has a count of ten or more. The chain employs TRBV15 and TRBJ2-7; 8 bases fit TRBD1. CDR3 length equals 15 residues. Trimming at V came to 2 bases and at J to 5 bases, leaving 8 bases not matched to a gene. The germline CDR1 and CDR2 sequences are LNHNV and YYDKDF (reference sequence). The CDR3 DNA follows: TGTGCCACCAGCAGATATACAGGGGGTAGCGACGAGCAGTACTTC. This encodes CATSRYTGGSDEQYF.

This clonotype was recorded at least ten times. The V gene is TRBV3-1, the J gene TRBJ2-7; 10 nucleotides match TRBD1. The V and J ends lost 4 bases and 2 bases, in that order; junction bases with no gene match: 11. Germline V gene lookup returns CDR1 LGHDT and CDR2 YNNKEL (reference sequence). The CDR3 consists of 17 residues. The CDR3 DNA follows: TGTGCCAGCAGCCTGGGGGTCCGGGACAGGGGAACCTACGAGCAGTACTTC. The encoded protein is CASSLGVRDRGTYEQYF.

This clonotype showed up just a few times. The chain carries TRBV19 and TRBJ2-3; the D is unclear. CDR1 is LNHDA, CDR2 SQIVND, per germline (reference sequence). The V end was cut by 0 bases, the J end by 6 bases, with 4 bases between. The CDR3 length is 12 residues. CDR3 sequence (DNA): TGTGCCAGTAGTATAGAGCGGGATACGCAGTATTTT. Translation: CASSIERDTQYF.

This clonotype was seen ten or more times. CDR3 sequence (DNA): TGTGCCAGCAGTTTAATCCGTTTACGGGACAGTTCCTACGAGCAGTACTTC. Translated, it gives CASSLIRLRDSSYEQYF. The chain recombines TRBV28 with TRBJ2-7; 7 bases are shared with TRBD1. Germline values: CDR1 MDHEN, CDR2 SYDVKM. With 2 bases clipped from V and 1 base from J, the junction kept 11 bases outside the gene matches. CDR3 length: 17 residues.

This clonotype showed up just a few times. J is TRBJ2-7 and V is TRBV5-1; no clear D. CDR3 length: 13 amino acids. CDR1 and CDR2 (germline): SGHRS, YFSETQ. The V end lost 6 bases, the J end lost 0 bases, and 10 bases lay between the germline ends. CDR3 sequence: CASTSASSYEQYF. Written as DNA, the CDR3 is TGCGCCAGCACCAGCGCGAGCTCCTACGAGCAGTACTTC.

Remarks on this clonotype: A much larger clonotype is one base distant, so this may be a read error. The chain has TRBV28 and TRBJ2-1, with 10 bases that match TRBD1. The CDR3 is 17 residues long. Germline loops: CDR1 MDHEN, CDR2 SYDVKM. CDR3 sequence: CASSLPKTGGSCNEQFF. The CDR3 coding sequence is TGTGCCAGCAGTTTACCAAAGACAGGGGGCTCCTGCAATGAGCAGTTCTTC.

A few counts support this clonotype. This sequence joins TRBV4-3 and TRBJ1-5, with 9 bases fitting TRBD1. Germline trimming cut 2 bases from V and 8 bases from J; bases unmatched to any gene: 4. Germline lookup yields CDR1 LGHNA and CDR2 YSLEER. This CDR3 contains 14 residues. CDR3 loop: CASSQTTGGEPQHF. DNA of the CDR3: TGCGCCAGCAGCCAAACCACAGGGGGCGAGCCCCAGCATTTT.

This clonotype was observed at least ten times. As DNA, the CDR3 is TGTGCCAGCAGCCCCTCCCCCGAGACCGGGGAGCTGTTTTTT. As protein: CASSPSPETGELFF. The chain joins TRBV6-4 to TRBJ2-2; no reliable D call. Trimming took off 6 bases at V and 5 bases at J, with 13 bases between the two ends. The CDR3 length is 14 residues. The germline V gene encodes CDR1 MRHNA and CDR2 SNTAGT.

In its sample, this clonotype was seen a few times. The chain is built from TRBV5-6 and TRBJ1-1, with D unresolved. The CDR3 consists of 13 residues. Trimming stripped 4 bases from V and 2 bases from J, with 9 bases between. Germline V gene sequence: CDR1 SGHDT, CDR2 YYEEEE. CDR3 region: CASSTLPNTEAFF. In nucleotides, the CDR3 is TGTGCCAGCAGCACCCTCCCCAACACTGAAGCTTTCTTT.

This chain uses TRBV9 with TRBJ2-3; 9 positions match TRBD2. J gave up 2 bases and V 0 bases, and 7 bases lay outside the gene matches. Germline V gene data show CDR1 as SGDLS and CDR2 as YYNGEE. This CDR3 contains 17 residues. The CDR3: CASSVGLAGDPTDTQYF. The CDR3 DNA sequence: TGTGCCAGCAGCGTAGGGTTAGCGGGAGACCCCACAGATACGCAGTATTTT. Together with reference TRBV9 and TRBJ2-3, the CDR3 gives the full variable domain: DSGVTQTPKHLITATGQRVTLRCSPRSGDLSVYWYQQSLDQGLQFLIQYYNGEERAKGNILERFSAQQFPDLHSELNLSSLELGDSALYFCASSVGLAGDPTDTQYFGPGTRLTVL.

With regard to this clonotype: The junction shows a germline mismatch at one end, possibly a read error. This rearrangement joins TRBV9 to TRBJ1-1; D remains ambiguous. Germline V gene data show CDR1 as SGDLS and CDR2 as YYNGEE. The CDR3 loop spans 12 amino acids. CDR3: CTSSGLNTEAFF. The CDR3 coding sequence is TGTACCAGCAGCGGTTTGAACACTGAAGCTTTCTTT. The full variable domain, in which reference TRBV9 and TRBJ1-1 provide the parts outside the CDR3, is DSGVTQTPKHLITATGQRVTLRCSPRSGDLSVYWYQQSLDQGLQFLIQYYNGEERAKGNILERFSAQQFPDLHSELNLSSLELGDSALYFCTSSGLNTEAFFGQGTRLTVV.

Many counts were recorded for this clonotype. This chain connects TRBV4-1 to TRBJ2-1, with 14 bases identical to TRBD2. This CDR3 has 16 amino acids. With V trimmed by 3 bases and J by 12 bases, 10 bases remained unmatched. The V gene's germline CDR1 is MGHRA and CDR2 YSYEKL. CDR3 coding DNA: TGCGCCAGCAGCCACCACCCCGGGACTAGCGGGAGTTTGCAGTTCTTC. This gives the protein CASSHHPGTSGSLQFF.

This clonotype was detected a few times. This sequence joins TRBV19 and TRBJ2-3, with 8 bases fitting TRBD1. Losses at the gene ends were 5 bases for V and 3 bases for J; bases not matched to a gene: 16. The length of the CDR3 is 18 residues. In germline, CDR1 is LNHDA, CDR2 SQIVND (reference sequence). CDR3 residues: CASSLTADRGLWTDTQYF. The CDR3 DNA is TGTGCCAGTAGTCTAACCGCTGACAGGGGATTGTGGACAGATACGCAGTATTTT.

This clonotype was found many times. The V call is TRBV3-1, the J call TRBJ1-2; D unresolved. The V end lost 3 bases, the J end lost 4 bases, and 3 bases lay between the germline ends. The CDR3 extends over 11 amino acids. Germline V gene lookup returns CDR1 LGHDT and CDR2 YNNKEL (reference sequence). The CDR3 DNA reads TGTGCCAGCAGCCAGACCTATGGCTACACCTTC. Its translation is CASSQTYGYTF. The variable domain in full, completed from reference TRBV3-1 and TRBJ1-2, reads DTAVSQTPKYLVTQMGNDKSIKCEQNLGHDTMYWYKQDSKKFLKIMFSYNNKELIINETVPNRFSPKSPDKAHLNLHINSLELGDSAVYFCASSQTYGYTFGSGTRLTVV.

This clonotype appeared many times. V is TRBV20-1 and J is TRBJ1-1; no definite D call. V was cut by 7 bases and J by 4 bases, with 13 bases left in between. Germline V CDR1 and CDR2: DFQATT, SNEGSKA (reference sequence). This CDR3 has 12 residues. In DNA form, the CDR3 reads TGCAGTGTAGAAGGGCTGGCCACTGAAGCTTTCTTT. Translated: CSVEGLATEAFF.

This clonotype was seen at least ten times. The gene calls are TRBV19 and TRBJ2-1; 10 positions agree with TRBD2. The CDR3 has 15 residues. Unmatched junction bases numbered 4, after V lost 5 bases and J lost 3 bases. Germline-derived CDR1 and CDR2 are LNHDA and SQIVND (reference sequence). CDR3 DNA sequence: TGTGCCAGTAGTGAGAGCGGGGGGGACTACAATGAGCAGTTCTTC. This gives the protein CASSESGGDYNEQFF.

In regard to this clonotype: A much more abundant neighbour one base away suggests this may be a read error. This sequence joins TRBV5-1 and TRBJ2-3; D uncertain. Germline V gives CDR1 SGHRS, CDR2 YFSETQ. This CDR3 comprises 14 residues. Trimming left V 0 bases short and J 5 bases short, with 10 bases between. The CDR3 here is CASSLEVPIDTQYF. Written as DNA, the CDR3 is TGCGCCAGCAGCTTGGAGGTTCCCATAGATACGCAGTATTTT.

Many counts were recorded for this clonotype. This chain links TRBV12-3 or TRBV12-4 with TRBJ1-2; no clear D. Trimming shortened V by 2 bases and J by 13 bases, and 11 bases separated the two germline ends. CDR3 length: 11 amino acids. The CDR3 sequence: CASSLRARSTF. CDR3 nucleotides: TGTGCCAGCAGTTTAAGGGCCCGTTCCACCTTC.

This clonotype has ten or more counts. The rearrangement links TRBV12-5 to TRBJ2-7; 7 positions match TRBD1. This CDR3 has 14 amino acids. Germline loops: CDR1 LGHNT, CDR2 FRNRAP. The V gene end was trimmed by 4 bases and the J gene end by 2 bases; junction bases not matched to a gene: 5. CDR3 DNA sequence: TGTGCTAGTGGTTCGGCAGGGGGACCCTACGAGCAGTACTTC. It codes for CASGSAGGPYEQYF.

The chain recombines TRBV7-3 with TRBJ2-5; D gene unclear. Between the trimmed V and J ends, which lost 4 bases and 5 bases, there was a span of 11 bases. Germline assignment: CDR1 SGHTA and CDR2 FQGTGA. This CDR3 region has 13 residues. This CDR3 reads CASSSNSLETQYF. CDR3 bases: TGTGCCAGCAGCTCCAACTCCCTGGAGACCCAGTACTTC.

Comments on this clonotype: This may be a read error, as it is one base from a much larger clone. The chain carries TRBV6-2 or TRBV6-3 and TRBJ2-2; no reliable D call. Per the germline V gene, CDR1 is MNHEY and CDR2 is SVGEGT. CDR3 size: 14 residues. Trimming cost V 7 bases and J 0 bases, with 9 bases left between them. The chain's CDR3 is CASISWANTGELFF. DNA for the CDR3: TGTGCCAGCATATCGTGGGCGAACACCGGGGAGCTGTTTTTT.

Ten or more counts support this clonotype. The V call is TRBV4-2, the J call TRBJ2-6; TRBD2 matches 8 bases. This CDR3 is built from 16 residues. V trimming: 3 bases; J trimming: 0 bases; junction bases outside the gene matches: 1. Per the germline V gene, CDR1 is LGHNA and CDR2 is YNFKEQ. The CDR3 sequence: CASSHAGGSGANVLTF. The CDR3 bases are TGTGCCAGCAGCCATGCGGGAGGCTCTGGGGCCAACGTCCTGACTTTC.

This clonotype has at least ten counts. The chain is built from TRBV13 and TRBJ2-3, with 8 bases matching TRBD1. Germline V gives CDR1 PRHDT, CDR2 FYEKMQ (reference sequence). The CDR3 contains 15 residues. V trimming: 2 bases; J trimming: 5 bases; junction bases outside the gene matches: 6. This CDR3 is CASSLRAGGLDTQYF. As DNA, the CDR3 is TGTGCCAGCAGCTTACGGGCAGGGGGCTTAGATACGCAGTATTTT.

Regarding this clonotype: Given a far larger clone just one base away, this is likely a sequencing read error. The J gene is TRBJ1-3, the V gene TRBV7-8; D remains ambiguous. Germline-derived CDR1 and CDR2 are SGHVS and FQNEAQ. V gave up 0 bases and J gave up 4 bases, with 7 bases separating them. The length of the CDR3 is 14 residues. The CDR3 nucleotides read TGTGCCAGCAGCTTAGCAGGGATCGGAAACACCATATATTTT. Encoded protein: CASSLAGIGNTIYF.